The entry that follows covers one T cell receptor (beta chain) sequence. Germline lookup yields CDR1 SGHAT and CDR2 FQDESV (reference sequence). This CDR3 is built from 16 residues. Trimming at V came to 5 bases and at J to 0 bases, leaving 9 bases not matched to a gene. This sample is drawn from a study of cytotoxic CD8 clonotypes in ibrutinib-treated CLL. Using immunoSEQ multiplex PCR, the repertoire was profiled, and TCRdb retains in-frame clones only, with some absent. Found here are about 130,000 clones, around 84% of them singletons; the top ten hold around 3%. Specimen: PBMCs, collected after 24 months of ibrutinib treatment. The origin of this receptor is a human donor with chronic lymphocytic leukemia. This rearrangement joins TRBV11-1 to TRBJ1-1, with 7 bases lining up with TRBD1. The CDR3 region has the DNA TGTGCCAGCAGCCCGAGACAGGGAGGGATGAACACTGAAGCTTTCTTT. This translates into CASSPRQGGMNTEAFF. The full variable domain, with the rest looked up from reference TRBV11-1 and TRBJ1-1, is EAEVAQSPRYKITEKSQAVAFWCDPISGHATLYWYRQILGQGPELLVQFQDESVVDDSQLPKDRFSAERLKGVDSTLKIQPAELGDSAMYLCASSPRQGGMNTEAFFGQGTRLTVV.